The source of this T cell receptor beta chain is a study of PD-1 blockade in classical Hodgkin lymphoma. Study-wide results and limits: Newly diagnosed patients were reported to exhibit reduced baseline TCR diversity relative to healthy donors. Newly diagnosed patients had diversity similar to the baseline diversity of complete responders.

This clone showed up just a few times. Its target is unknown. TCRdb keeps only in-frame clones here, not all; method: immunoSEQ multiplex PCR. The sample lists roughly 35,000 clones, just over 85% occurring once. The patients all showed relapse after autologous stem cell transplantation, while their brentuximab vedotin exposure varied. Progressive disease, partial response or complete response was each patient's best response. This specimen was peripheral blood mononuclear cells (PBMCs), taken before the second cycle of nivolumab. This sequence originates from a human donor with classical Hodgkin lymphoma.

Here the CDR3 reads CSASNEYEQYF. CDR3 coding DNA: TGCAGTGCTAGTAACGAGTACGAGCAGTACTTC. The rearrangement joins TRBV20-1 to TRBJ2-7; no reliable D call. V was clipped by 3 bases and J by 4 bases, with 7 bases between them. The germline gives CDR1 DFQATT, CDR2 SNEGSKA (reference sequence). The CDR3 runs 11 residues.